Below are 12 T cell receptor beta chains sequenced from a single sample in a study of Ad26.COV2.S vaccination and SARS-CoV-2 variants. The repertoire was sequenced with immunoSEQ multiplex PCR; TCRdb's copy has only in-frame clones and lacks some. The table shows 300,000 to 350,000 clones, with around nine tenths occurring only once. Noted treatment: some 20 received Ad26.COV2.S at low or high dose, single or two shots; five or six received placebo; per-sample allocation not given. All samples were drawn on day 63, counting from the first vaccine or placebo injection. Sequences were derived from peripheral blood, sampled in a trial of Ad26.COV2.S vaccine versus placebo. The receptors here all came from a person between 18 and 65 years old who received the Ad26.COV2.S COVID-19 vaccine or a placebo.

V and J are TRBV28 and TRBJ2-7; D is undetermined. The ends were cut back, 8 bases at V and 2 bases at J, with 19 bases in the middle. Germline CDR1 reads MDHEN; CDR2 reads SYDVKM. This CDR3 is built from 15 residues. The DNA for the CDR3 is TGTGCCAGCGAGAGCCCTAGGAGTGAGGCCTACGAGCAGTACTTC. It yields the protein CASESPRSEAYEQYF.

The chain joins TRBV5-6 to TRBJ2-1; TRBD1 aligns across 8 bases. Germline values: CDR1 SGHDT, CDR2 YYEEEE. The CDR3 covers 15 residues. Trimming took 0 bases from V and 9 from J; bases not matched to a gene: 8. The CDR3 protein is CASSLEGQGIVEQFF. For the CDR3, the DNA is TGTGCCAGCAGCTTGGAAGGACAGGGTATCGTTGAGCAGTTCTTC.

The chain is built from TRBV5-1 and TRBJ1-3; possibly TRBD1 for D (5 bases). Germline V lookup: CDR1 SGHRS, CDR2 YFSETQ. The CDR3 loop spans 16 amino acids. Trimming removed 3 bases from V and 0 bases from J, with 13 bases in between. CDR3 protein: CASSWKTEFSGNTIYF. DNA for the CDR3: TGCGCCAGCAGCTGGAAGACAGAGTTCTCTGGAAACACCATATATTTT. The full variable domain, its missing parts supplied by reference TRBV5-1 and TRBJ1-3, is KAGVTQTPRYLIKTRGQQVTLSCSPISGHRSVSWYQQTPGQGLQFLFEYFSETQRNKGNFPGRFSGRQFSNSRSEMNVSTLELGDSALYLCASSWKTEFSGNTIYFGEGSWLTVV.

The gene calls are TRBV28 and TRBJ2-5; 7 nucleotides match TRBD2. The J segment lost 4 bases and the V segment lost 8 bases, leaving 7 bases of the junction unmatched. Per germline, CDR1 MDHEN and CDR2 SYDVKM. The CDR3 contains 13 residues. The CDR3 protein is CASSGRAGETQYF. As DNA, the CDR3 is TGTGCCAGCTCAGGGAGGGCCGGAGAGACCCAGTACTTC.

This chain uses TRBV30 with TRBJ1-2, with D possibly TRBD1 on 6 matching bases. The CDR3 sequence is 13 residues long. The ends were cut back, 5 bases at V and 4 bases at J, with 14 bases in the middle. Looked up from germline, CDR1 is GTSNPN and CDR2 is SVGIG (reference sequence). CDR3 loop: CAWDGQIIYGYTF. CDR3 coding DNA: TGTGCCTGGGATGGACAGATCATCTATGGCTACACCTTC.

DNA for the CDR3: TGTGCCAGCTCACCGTTTCATTCCGGACAGGCGACAGATACGCAGTATTTT. This gives the protein CASSPFHSGQATDTQYF. This chain links TRBV18 with TRBJ2-3, with TRBD1 matching 7 bases. The CDR3 length is 17 residues. The germline gives CDR1 KGHSH, CDR2 LQKENI. V was pared by 3 bases and J by 3 bases, with 12 bases of the junction left unmatched.

J is TRBJ2-7 and V is TRBV28; a weak D match, TRBD1 (6 bases). Germline V gene lookup returns CDR1 MDHEN and CDR2 SYDVKM. Trimming stripped 1 base from V and 2 bases from J, with 18 bases between. The CDR3 is made up of 17 amino acids. This CDR3 reads CASSLFKGQYEAYEQYF. In DNA, the CDR3 is TGTGCCAGCAGTTTATTTAAGGGACAATATGAAGCCTACGAGCAGTACTTC.

This chain links TRBV5-6 with TRBJ2-7, with D possibly called TRBD1 or TRBD2 (5 bases each). Germline values: CDR1 SGHDT, CDR2 YYEEEE. The CDR3 is made up of 14 amino acids. V dropped 4 bases and J dropped 9 bases, with 20 bases sitting between them. The CDR3 protein is CASSPSGTPNMQYF. The CDR3 bases are TGTGCCAGCAGCCCCTCGGGGACCCCTAATATGCAGTACTTC.

The rearrangement links TRBV6-1 to TRBJ2-7; D gene unclear. The V and J ends lost 1 base and 4 bases respectively, with 20 bases between them. Germline lookup yields CDR1 MNHNS and CDR2 SASEGT. The CDR3 extends over 17 amino acids. The CDR3 region has the DNA TGTGCCAGCAGTGAAGGGGGTGTGGGCCCCTCCATGTACGAGCAGTACTTC. It is translated as CASSEGGVGPSMYEQYF.

This clone has only one observation. V usage is TRBV11-3 and J usage is TRBJ2-2, with D hard to call. V dropped 2 bases and J dropped 2 bases, with 6 bases sitting between them. Germline values: CDR1 SGHNT, CDR2 YENEEA. The CDR3 runs 14 residues. CDR3 protein: CASSLLGNTGELFF. The CDR3 DNA sequence: TGTGCCAGCAGCTTACTCGGTAACACCGGGGAGCTGTTTTTT.

The V and J genes are TRBV6-6 and TRBJ1-5; a weak D match, TRBD1 (6 bases). Trimming cost V 5 bases and J 5 bases, with 13 bases left between them. The CDR3 length is 14 residues. Germline V CDR1 and CDR2: MNHNY, SVGAGI (reference sequence). CDR3 bases: TGTGCCAGCAGTCTACAGGGTTGGGATCAGCCCCAGCATTTT. This encodes CASSLQGWDQPQHF.

The gene calls are TRBV6-6 and TRBJ2-2; 9 bases line up with TRBD2. This CDR3 is 19 amino acids long. J was trimmed by 2 bases and V by 5 bases; bases with no gene match: 15. Germline CDR1 is MNHNY and CDR2 is SVGAGI (reference sequence). The CDR3 coding sequence is TGTGCCAGCAGTCCCGAGGGGGTAGCGGGAGATTCAAACACCGGGGAGCTGTTTTTT. The encoded protein is CASSPEGVAGDSNTGELFF.